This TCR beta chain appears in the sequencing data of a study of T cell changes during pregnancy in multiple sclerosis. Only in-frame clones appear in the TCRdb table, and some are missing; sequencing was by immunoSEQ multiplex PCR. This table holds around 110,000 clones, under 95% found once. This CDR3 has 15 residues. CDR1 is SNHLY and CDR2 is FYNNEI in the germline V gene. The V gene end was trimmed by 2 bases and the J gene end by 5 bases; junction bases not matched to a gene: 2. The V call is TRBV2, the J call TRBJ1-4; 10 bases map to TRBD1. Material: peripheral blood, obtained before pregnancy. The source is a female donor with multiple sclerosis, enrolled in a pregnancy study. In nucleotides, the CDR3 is TGTGCCAGCAGTGAAACGGGACAGGGGAATGAAAAACTGTTTTTT. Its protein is CASSETGQGNEKLFF.